The 26 T cell receptor beta chains below come from one sample, sequenced in a study of neurological immune-mediated disorders. TCRdb used MiXCR to reprocess the 5' RACE reads, holding one entry per CDR3 protein. The sample shows approximately 46,000 distinct CDR3 sequences, approximately 9.1% of them seen only once. Indicated time point: longitudinal time-point 1 (baseline). The specimen sequenced was PBMCs. The receptor set was obtained from a woman between 35 and 50 years old in good health.

Many counts were recorded for this clonotype. The rearrangement links TRBV12-3 or TRBV12-4 to TRBJ2-5; 10 bases agree with TRBD2. The V and J ends lost 2 bases and 3 bases, in that order; junction bases with no gene match: 6. The CDR3 has 16 amino acids. The CDR3 sequence is CASSLYLAGEKETQYF. The CDR3 DNA reads TGTGCCAGCAGTTTATACCTAGCGGGAGAGAAAGAGACCCAGTACTTC.

This clonotype appeared many times. V and J are TRBV18 and TRBJ1-1, with TRBD1 matching 10 bases. The CDR3 covers 16 residues. V shed 3 bases, J shed 0 bases, and the junction held 4 bases outside the gene matches. CDR1 and CDR2 from the germline V gene are KGHSH and LQKENI. The CDR3 nucleotides are TGTGCCAGCTCACCTGGACAGGGGGGGATGAACACTGAAGCTTTCTTT. Residues: CASSPGQGGMNTEAFF. Combining the CDR3 with reference TRBV18 and TRBJ1-1 gives the whole variable domain NAGVMQNPRHLVRRRGQEARLRCSPMKGHSHVYWYRQLPEEGLKFMVYLQKENIIDESGMPKERFSAEFPKEGPSILRIQQVVRGDSAAYFCASSPGQGGMNTEAFFGQGTRLTVV.

This clonotype was counted at least ten times. The chain combines TRBV12-3 or TRBV12-4 with TRBJ1-2; D unclear. The CDR3 is 14 amino acids. The V end lost 5 bases, the J end lost 4 bases, and 14 bases lay between the germline ends. This CDR3 reads CASSLVDFGYGYTF. In DNA form, the CDR3 reads TGTGCCAGCAGTCTGGTGGATTTCGGCTATGGCTACACCTTC.

This clonotype was observed at least ten times. V usage is TRBV5-1 and J usage is TRBJ2-3; D call uncertain. The CDR3 extends over 18 amino acids. V was shortened by 4 bases and J by 3 bases, with 24 bases between the two germline ends. The germline gives CDR1 SGHRS, CDR2 YFSETQ. CDR3 sequence: CASSQVNGGFIGTDTQYF. The CDR3 DNA is TGCGCCAGCAGCCAGGTGAACGGCGGTTTTATAGGGACAGATACGCAGTATTTT.

This clonotype was counted ten times or more. This rearrangement joins TRBV6-5 to TRBJ1-1; D not resolved. Germline V gene lookup returns CDR1 MNHEY and CDR2 SVGAGI. V lost 1 base, J lost 4 bases, and 13 bases lay in between. The CDR3 spans 15 residues. In nucleotides, the CDR3 is TGTGCCAGCAGTTACTTCTCCGGGCTGGTCACTGAAGCTTTCTTT. Its protein is CASSYFSGLVTEAFF.

This clonotype was seen ten or more times. The genes are TRBV5-1 and TRBJ2-2; D not certain. The CDR3 extends over 12 amino acids. V was clipped by 7 bases and J by 6 bases, with 10 bases between them. CDR1 is SGHRS, CDR2 YFSETQ, per germline. CDR3 sequence (DNA): TGCGCCAGCGGTCATGCCTCCGGGGAGCTGTTTTTT. This translates into CASGHASGELFF. The full variable domain, with the rest looked up from reference TRBV5-1 and TRBJ2-2, is KAGVTQTPRYLIKTRGQQVTLSCSPISGHRSVSWYQQTPGQGLQFLFEYFSETQRNKGNFPGRFSGRQFSNSRSEMNVSTLELGDSALYLCASGHASGELFFGEGSRLTVL.

Notes on this clonotype: The junction shows a germline mismatch at one end, possibly a read error. The J gene is TRBJ2-1, the V gene TRBV20-1; 7 bases map to TRBD1. Germline V lookup: CDR1 DFQATT, CDR2 SNEGSKA (reference sequence). The CDR3 extends over 15 amino acids. The CDR3 loop reads CSTRDPGQTDNEQFF. CDR3 bases: TGCAGTACTAGAGATCCGGGACAGACCGACAATGAGCAGTTCTTC.

This clonotype was detected ten times or more. V gene TRBV7-2 combines with J gene TRBJ2-5; D possibly corresponds to TRBD2 (7 bases). CDR1 is SGHTA and CDR2 is FQGNSA in the germline V gene. CDR3 length equals 15 residues. The germline V and J ends were trimmed by 1 base and 7 bases, with 16 bases remaining between them. The CDR3 coding sequence is TGTGCCAGCAGCTTAGAAGGGGGGGGGGCGCGGACCCAGTACTTC. Protein: CASSLEGGGARTQYF.

This rearrangement joins TRBV5-1 to TRBJ1-5; D uncertain. This CDR3 is 14 amino acids long. Trimming shortened V by 0 bases and J by 9 bases, and 13 bases separated the two germline ends. Germline V CDR1 and CDR2: SGHRS, YFSETQ. The CDR3 loop reads CASSLGDGNTPQHF. DNA for the CDR3: TGCGCCAGCAGCTTGGGGGATGGGAATACGCCCCAGCATTTT.

This clonotype was seen at least ten times. The V gene is TRBV6-5, the J gene TRBJ2-5; 12 bases match TRBD2. From germline, CDR1 is MNHEY and CDR2 SVGAGI. V dropped 2 bases and J dropped 4; count of bases not matched to a gene: 5. The CDR3 has 16 residues. The CDR3 nucleotides read TGTGCCAGCAGTTACCGGACTAGCGGGGTGGGAGAGACCCAGTACTTC. Its protein is CASSYRTSGVGETQYF.

This clonotype has a count of ten or more. The chain is built from TRBV5-1 and TRBJ2-1; 10 nucleotides align to TRBD2. The CDR3 has 19 residues. The ends lost 2 bases at V and 0 bases at J; junction bases unmatched: 11. Germline loops: CDR1 SGHRS, CDR2 YFSETQ. The CDR3 nucleotides read TGCGCCAGCAGCTTAATTACAGCGGGAGGGCCCCGCTCCTACAATGAGCAGTTCTTC. This translates into CASSLITAGGPRSYNEQFF. Supplemented by reference TRBV5-1 and TRBJ2-1, the full variable domain reads KAGVTQTPRYLIKTRGQQVTLSCSPISGHRSVSWYQQTPGQGLQFLFEYFSETQRNKGNFPGRFSGRQFSNSRSEMNVSTLELGDSALYLCASSLITAGGPRSYNEQFFGPGTRLTVL.

This clonotype has ten or more counts. The genes are TRBV5-1 and TRBJ2-7; D is perhaps TRBD1 (6 bases). There are 15 residues in the CDR3. The V gene's germline CDR1 is SGHRS and CDR2 YFSETQ. Trimming took off 5 bases at V and 4 bases at J, with 19 bases between the two ends. This chain's CDR3 is CASSQYRDNLYEQYF. CDR3 bases: TGCGCCAGCAGTCAATACCGGGACAACCTTTACGAGCAGTACTTC.

This clonotype was seen at least ten times. This rearrangement joins TRBV20-1 to TRBJ2-3; 8 bases line up with TRBD1. The V gene's germline CDR1 is DFQATT and CDR2 SNEGSKA (reference sequence). The CDR3 runs 16 residues. V lost 0 bases to trimming and J lost 4 bases; unmatched junction nucleotides: 9. CDR3 coding DNA: TGCAGTGCTAGAGAGGACGGGACAGGAATATCAGATACGCAGTATTTT. This sequence encodes CSAREDGTGISDTQYF.

This clonotype was observed at least ten times. The V gene is TRBV6-2 or TRBV6-3, the J gene TRBJ2-7; weak D call: TRBD1 (6 bases). The CDR3 sequence is 13 residues long. Germline V CDR1 and CDR2: MNHEY, SVGEGT. Between the trimmed V and J ends, which lost 4 bases and 3 bases, there was a span of 10 bases. The DNA of the CDR3 is TGTGCCAGCAGTTTCGGGACAAGCTACGAGCAGTACTTC. Its translation: CASSFGTSYEQYF.

Many counts were recorded for this clonotype. This chain uses TRBV20-1 with TRBJ1-2; D is undetermined. Germline V gene data show CDR1 as DFQATT and CDR2 as SNEGSKA (reference sequence). The CDR3 consists of 12 residues. The V end was cut by 6 bases, the J end by 3 bases, with 11 bases between. CDR3 coding DNA: TGCAGTGCCCGCGCGGATGACTATGGCTACACCTTC. This encodes CSARADDYGYTF.

This clonotype was detected ten times or more. The rearrangement uses TRBV7-2 and TRBJ2-6; D tentatively reads TRBD1 or TRBD2 (5 bases each). V was trimmed by 1 base and J by 0 bases, leaving 13 bases between them. The CDR3 is made up of 18 amino acids. Germline V gives CDR1 SGHTA, CDR2 FQGNSA. The CDR3 sequence: CASSLGLRGSSGANVLTF. In DNA form, the CDR3 reads TGTGCCAGCAGCTTAGGTCTCCGGGGCAGCTCTGGGGCCAACGTCCTGACTTTC.

This clonotype was seen ten or more times. V usage is TRBV24-1 and J usage is TRBJ2-1, with 7 bases aligning to TRBD2. Germline V gives CDR1 KGHDR, CDR2 SFDVKD. The CDR3 runs to 16 residues. J lost 2 bases, V lost 3 bases, and 6 bases had no gene match. CDR3 region: CATSDARDYPYNEQFF. The CDR3 DNA sequence: TGTGCCACCAGTGATGCAAGGGACTACCCCTACAATGAGCAGTTCTTC.

The sample holds many counts of this clonotype. The V gene is TRBV6-5, the J gene TRBJ1-2; D not certain. Germline CDR1 reads MNHEY; CDR2 reads SVGAGI. The CDR3 length is 17 residues. V was trimmed by 2 bases and J by 3 bases, leaving 19 bases between them. This chain's CDR3 is CASSYPSGQFSYYGYTF. The CDR3 region has the DNA TGTGCCAGCAGTTACCCTTCGGGTCAGTTCTCGTACTATGGCTACACCTTC.

This clonotype occurred many times. The chain carries TRBV29-1 and TRBJ1-2; D might be TRBD1 (5 bases). The CDR3 has 13 residues. Germline lookup yields CDR1 SQVTM and CDR2 ANQGSEA. V lost 4 bases, J lost 7 bases, and 16 bases lay in between. The CDR3 region has the DNA TGCAGCGTTGCCCCTCCAGGGTTGGTTGGCTACACCTTC. It encodes CSVAPPGLVGYTF.

This clonotype was found a few times. The genes are TRBV30 and TRBJ2-7, with D unresolved. In germline, CDR1 is GTSNPN, CDR2 SVGIG (reference sequence). The CDR3 consists of 12 residues. The V end was cut by 2 bases, the J end by 4 bases, with 9 bases between. The CDR3 coding sequence is TGTGCCTGGAGTCCGACCTCGTACGAGCAGTACTTC. Its translation: CAWSPTSYEQYF.

This clonotype was recorded many times. This chain connects TRBV5-1 to TRBJ2-3; either TRBD1 or TRBD2 may fit D (5 bases each). CDR3 length: 14 residues. From germline, CDR1 is SGHRS and CDR2 YFSETQ. Trimming shortened V by 3 bases and J by 2 bases, and 10 bases separated the two germline ends. As DNA, the CDR3 is TGCGCCAGCAGCTGGGACGGAGACACAGATACGCAGTATTTT. Translating gives CASSWDGDTDTQYF.

This clonotype was counted at least ten times. The chain is built from TRBV7-8 and TRBJ1-2; possible D gene TRBD1, 6 bases. Germline-derived CDR1 and CDR2 are SGHVS and FQNEAQ. The CDR3 spans 15 residues. Trimming removed 2 bases at V and 8 bases at J, with 18 bases between. DNA of the CDR3: TGTGCCAGCAGCTTACGTCGGGGGCCCGTGTGGGGCTACACCTTC. Protein product: CASSLRRGPVWGYTF.

Ten or more counts support this clonotype. The chain has TRBV29-1 and TRBJ2-2, with 8 bases fitting TRBD1. V was pared by 2 bases and J by 7 bases, with 9 bases of the junction left unmatched. The germline V gene encodes CDR1 SQVTM and CDR2 ANQGSEA. There are 15 residues in the CDR3. The CDR3 DNA follows: TGCAGCGTTGAATCAGGGGGCGCGCGGGGCGGGGAGCTGTTTTTT. Amino acid sequence: CSVESGGARGGELFF.

The sample holds many counts of this clonotype. The CDR3 DNA reads as TGCGCCAGCAGCTTGGACAGGGTAGGCGAGACCCAGTACTTC. It translates to CASSLDRVGETQYF. The chain joins TRBV5-1 to TRBJ2-5; tentatively, D is TRBD1 (6 bases). V was clipped by 0 bases and J by 5 bases, with 11 bases between them. The germline V gene encodes CDR1 SGHRS and CDR2 YFSETQ. This CDR3 is 14 amino acids long.

This clonotype was recorded at least ten times. The V and J genes are TRBV12-3 or TRBV12-4 and TRBJ2-1; D perhaps matches TRBD2 (5 bases). The CDR3 runs to 13 residues. V lost 7 bases, J lost 8 bases, and 15 bases lay in between. The CDR3 nucleotides read TGTGCCAGCACCCTACTAGAAAAAGATGAGCAGTTCTTC. This sequence encodes CASTLLEKDEQFF.

Note on this clonotype: Since a much larger clone is just one base distant, this may be a read error. The V and J genes are TRBV7-2 and TRBJ2-5; TRBD2 might be the D (6 bases). In germline, CDR1 is SGHTA, CDR2 FQGNSA. The CDR3 totals 16 residues. CDR3 loop: CANSLIERAIQETQYF. CDR3 nucleotides: TGTGCCAACAGCTTAATTGAGCGGGCGATCCAAGAGACCCAGTACTTC.